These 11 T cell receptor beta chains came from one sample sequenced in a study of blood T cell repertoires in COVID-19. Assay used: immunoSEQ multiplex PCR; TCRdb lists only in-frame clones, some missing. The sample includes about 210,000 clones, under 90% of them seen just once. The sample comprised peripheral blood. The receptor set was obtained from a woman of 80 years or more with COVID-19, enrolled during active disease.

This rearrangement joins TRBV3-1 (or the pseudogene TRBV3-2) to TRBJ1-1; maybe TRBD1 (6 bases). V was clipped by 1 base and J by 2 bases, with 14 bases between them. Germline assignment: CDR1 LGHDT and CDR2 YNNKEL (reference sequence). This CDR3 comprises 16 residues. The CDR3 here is CASSQVASDRNTEAFF. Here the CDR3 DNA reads TGTGCCAGCAGCCAAGTCGCCTCGGACAGAAACACTGAAGCTTTCTTT.

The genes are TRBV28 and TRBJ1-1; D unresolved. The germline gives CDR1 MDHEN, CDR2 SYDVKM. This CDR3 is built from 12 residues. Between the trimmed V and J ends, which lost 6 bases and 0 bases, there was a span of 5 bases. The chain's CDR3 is CASRSMNTEAFF. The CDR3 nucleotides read TGTGCCAGCAGGTCAATGAACACTGAAGCTTTCTTT.

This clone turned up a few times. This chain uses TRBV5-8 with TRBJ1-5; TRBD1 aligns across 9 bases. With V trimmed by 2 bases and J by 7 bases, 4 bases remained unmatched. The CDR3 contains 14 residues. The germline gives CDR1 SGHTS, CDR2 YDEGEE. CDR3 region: CASSFGGTGQPQHF. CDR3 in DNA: TGTGCCAGCAGCTTCGGAGGGACAGGGCAGCCCCAGCATTTT.

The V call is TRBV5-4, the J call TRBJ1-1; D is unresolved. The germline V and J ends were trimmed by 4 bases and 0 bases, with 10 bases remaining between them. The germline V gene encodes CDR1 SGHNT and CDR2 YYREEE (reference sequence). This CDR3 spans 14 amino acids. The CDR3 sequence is CASSRGRMNTEAFF. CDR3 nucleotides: TGTGCCAGCAGCCGAGGGCGGATGAACACTGAAGCTTTCTTT.

CDR3 loop: CASSLDQGAPGTQYF. The CDR3 bases are TGCGCCAGCAGCTTGGATCAGGGGGCGCCGGGGACCCAGTACTTC. The rearrangement links TRBV5-1 to TRBJ2-5, with 8 bases fitting TRBD1. Germline V lookup: CDR1 SGHRS, CDR2 YFSETQ. The CDR3 totals 15 residues. With 0 bases clipped from V and 7 bases from J, the junction kept 8 bases outside the gene matches.

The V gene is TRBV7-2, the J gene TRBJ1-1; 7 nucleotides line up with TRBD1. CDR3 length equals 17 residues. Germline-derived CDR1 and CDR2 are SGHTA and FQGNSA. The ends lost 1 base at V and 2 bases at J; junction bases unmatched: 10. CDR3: CASSLGYNRGYNTEAFF. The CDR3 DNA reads TGTGCCAGCAGCTTAGGGTATAACAGGGGTTATAACACTGAAGCTTTCTTT.

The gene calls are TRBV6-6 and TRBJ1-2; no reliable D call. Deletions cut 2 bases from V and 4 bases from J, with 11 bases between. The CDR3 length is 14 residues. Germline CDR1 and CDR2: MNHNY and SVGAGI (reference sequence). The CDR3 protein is CASSYQEAAYGYTF. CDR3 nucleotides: TGTGCCAGCAGTTACCAAGAGGCAGCCTATGGCTACACCTTC.

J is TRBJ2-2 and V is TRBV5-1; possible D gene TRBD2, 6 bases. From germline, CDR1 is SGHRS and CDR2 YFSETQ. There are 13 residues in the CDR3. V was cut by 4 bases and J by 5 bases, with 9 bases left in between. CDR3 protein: CASSRDFTGELFF. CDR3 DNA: TGCGCCAGCAGCCGGGACTTTACCGGGGAGCTGTTTTTT.

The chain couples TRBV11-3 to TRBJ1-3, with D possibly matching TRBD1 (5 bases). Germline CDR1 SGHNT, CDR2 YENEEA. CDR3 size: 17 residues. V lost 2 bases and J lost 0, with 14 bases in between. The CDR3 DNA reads TGTGCCAGCAGCTTAAGAGCTCAGGGTCCCTCTGGAAACACCATATATTTT. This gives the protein CASSLRAQGPSGNTIYF.

CDR3 sequence reads: CASSGWDSNTGELFF. The CDR3 DNA follows: TGTGCCAGCAGTGGGTGGGACAGTAACACCGGGGAGCTGTTTTTT. The V call is TRBV2, the J call TRBJ2-2; 7 bases line up with TRBD1. The CDR3 spans 15 residues. The V segment lost 4 bases and the J segment 2 bases; nucleotides outside the gene matches: 4. Germline V gene data show CDR1 as SNHLY and CDR2 as FYNNEI.

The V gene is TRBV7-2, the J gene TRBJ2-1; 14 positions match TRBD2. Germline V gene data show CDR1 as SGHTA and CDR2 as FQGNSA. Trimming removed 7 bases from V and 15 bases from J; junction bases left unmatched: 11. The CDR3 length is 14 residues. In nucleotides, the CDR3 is TGTGCCAGCAACTCGGGACTAGCGGGGGCCAGGGGGTTCTTC. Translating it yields CASNSGLAGARGFF.